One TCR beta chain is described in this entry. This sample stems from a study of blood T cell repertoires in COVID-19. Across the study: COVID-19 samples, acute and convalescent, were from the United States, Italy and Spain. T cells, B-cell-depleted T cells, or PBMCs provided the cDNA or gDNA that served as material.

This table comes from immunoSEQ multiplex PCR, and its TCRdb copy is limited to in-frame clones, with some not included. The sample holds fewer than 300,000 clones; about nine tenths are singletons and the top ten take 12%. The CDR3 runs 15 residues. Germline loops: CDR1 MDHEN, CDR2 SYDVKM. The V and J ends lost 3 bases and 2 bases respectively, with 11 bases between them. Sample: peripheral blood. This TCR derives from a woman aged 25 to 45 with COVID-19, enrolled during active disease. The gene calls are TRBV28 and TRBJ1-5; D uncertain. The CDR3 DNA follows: TGTGCCAGCAGTTTGAGCGCTCTCGGCAATCAGCCCCAGCATTTT. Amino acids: CASSLSALGNQPQHF.